The rows below give T cell receptor beta chains drawn from one sample of a study of cytomegalovirus exposure and HLA in healthy donors. Clones were sequenced by immunoSEQ multiplex PCR, and TCRdb holds only the in-frame ones, with some missing. The table records over 200,000 clones, just over 85% of them present only once. The sample was PBMCs. Receptors originate from a woman aged 18-29 years in good health and CMV-seronegative. The CDR3 runs from the conserved cysteine through the conserved F or W. D genes are given only for firm matches. Only part of the rows carry a size: once, few, many, or a class if the clone is expanded.

v_call	d_call	clone_size	j_call	cdr3_nt	cdr3_aa
TRBV2	TRBD1	-	TRBJ2-7	TGTGCCAGCCGATCGATCGGACAGGGCTCCTACGAGCAGTACTTC	CASRSIGQGSYEQYF
TRBV2	-	-	TRBJ2-3	TGTGCCAGCAGGTATTCGGATACGCAGTATTTT	CASRYSDTQYF
TRBV28	-	-	TRBJ2-1	TGTGCCAGCAGCCCCGATCAGGAGCAGTTCTTC	CASSPDQEQFF
TRBV6-1	-	-	TRBJ1-2	TGTGCCAGCACTCGTGCCACAAACTATGGCTACACCTTC	CASTRATNYGYTF
TRBV28	TRBD2	-	TRBJ2-7	TGTGCCAGCCTAAGCGGGAGAGGGTCCTACGAGCAGTACTTC	CASLSGRGSYEQYF
TRBV28	-	-	TRBJ2-5	TGTGCCAGCAGTTCACGGGGTCGGGAAGAGACCCAGTACTTC	CASSSRGREETQYF
TRBV5-4	-	-	TRBJ2-3	TGTGCCAGCAGCTTGGCCGGGAGTTGGGCAGATACGCAGTATTTT	CASSLAGSWADTQYF
TRBV19	TRBD1	-	TRBJ2-1	TGTGCCAGTAGTATTGACGACAGGGGAGAGCAGTTCTTC	CASSIDDRGEQFF
TRBV5-4	TRBD2	-	TRBJ2-1	TGTGCCAGCAGCTTGTTGGAGCGGGAGAGCGATGAGCAGTTCTTC	CASSLLERESDEQFF
TRBV10-3	TRBD2	-	TRBJ2-3	TGTGCCATCAGTGATCTGGCGGGAGGGCCCCCCGAGGGATATTTT	CAISDLAGGPPEGYF
TRBV2	-	-	TRBJ1-5	TGTGCCAGCATGCCATGGGCAGGGGCCCAGCCCCAGCATTTT	CASMPWAGAQPQHF
TRBV19	TRBD2	once	TRBJ2-7	TGTGCCAGTAGTATCGGGACTAGCGGGATGGGCACCTACGAGCAGTACTTC	CASSIGTSGMGTYEQYF
TRBV11-2	-	-	TRBJ1-1	TGTGCCAGCAGCTTAGTACAGATGAACACTGAAGCTTTCTTT	CASSLVQMNTEAFF
TRBV28	TRBD2	-	TRBJ2-7	TGTGCCAGCACCGGACTAGTTGTCTACGAGCAGTACTTC	CASTGLVVYEQYF
TRBV6-1	-	-	TRBJ2-5	TGTGCCAGCAGTGAAGGGTGGGACTGGCAAGAGACCCAGTACTTC	CASSEGWDWQETQYF
TRBV6-1	TRBD2	-	TRBJ2-3	TGTGCCAGCAGTGAATGGGAGGGAGATACGCAGTATTTT	CASSEWEGDTQYF
TRBV6-5	-	-	TRBJ1-4	TGTGCCAGCAGTACGAGGGTTGATGAAAAACTGTTTTTT	CASSTRVDEKLFF
TRBV15	-	-	TRBJ2-7	TGTGCCACCAGCAGAGCCCCCGACAGCTACGAGCAGTACTTC	CATSRAPDSYEQYF
TRBV28	-	once	TRBJ2-7	TGTGCCAGCAGCCTCGACAGTTCCTACGAGCAGTACTTC	CASSLDSSYEQYF
TRBV5-6	-	-	TRBJ2-1	TGTGCCAGCAGCTTTTGGAGGGCCCCCTACAATGAGCAGTTCTTC	CASSFWRAPYNEQFF
TRBV7-8	-	-	TRBJ1-2	TGTGCCAGCAGTCTAAGGGTCTTGGGACAAGACTATGGCTACACCTTC	CASSLRVLGQDYGYTF
TRBV2	TRBD1	few	TRBJ2-3	TGTGCCAGCAGTGAAGGGGACAGGAGAACAGATACGCAGTATTTT	CASSEGDRRTDTQYF
TRBV29-1	-	-	TRBJ1-2	TGCAGCGTTGAAGATGAGGTGGCACAGGATGGCTACACCTTC	CSVEDEVAQDGYTF
TRBV6-1	TRBD2	-	TRBJ2-1	TGTGCCAGCAGTGAAGATATAGCGGGAGGCAATGAGCAGTTCTTC	CASSEDIAGGNEQFF
TRBV25-1	TRBD2	-	TRBJ2-7	TGTGCCAGCAGTGAGTCCACGGGACTAGCGGGCGAGCAGTACTTC	CASSESTGLAGEQYF
TRBV9	TRBD2	-	TRBJ2-7	TGTGCCAGCAGCGTAGGGGCGGGAGCCAAATACGAGCAGTACTTC	CASSVGAGAKYEQYF
TRBV5-4	-	-	TRBJ2-1	TGTGCCAGCAGCTTGGCCGCGGACAATGAGCAGTTCTTC	CASSLAADNEQFF
TRBV10-2	TRBD2	-	TRBJ2-1	TGCGCCAGCCAGCGGGAGGGCTCCTCCTACAATGAGCAGTTCTTC	CASQREGSSYNEQFF
TRBV5-6	-	-	TRBJ2-7	TGTGCCAGCAGCGGGAGTGGGTCCCCCCACTACGAGCAGTACTTC	CASSGSGSPHYEQYF
TRBV5-6	TRBD1	-	TRBJ2-2	TGTGCCAGCAGCACCGGGACAGCATCCGGGGAGCTGTTTTTT	CASSTGTASGELFF